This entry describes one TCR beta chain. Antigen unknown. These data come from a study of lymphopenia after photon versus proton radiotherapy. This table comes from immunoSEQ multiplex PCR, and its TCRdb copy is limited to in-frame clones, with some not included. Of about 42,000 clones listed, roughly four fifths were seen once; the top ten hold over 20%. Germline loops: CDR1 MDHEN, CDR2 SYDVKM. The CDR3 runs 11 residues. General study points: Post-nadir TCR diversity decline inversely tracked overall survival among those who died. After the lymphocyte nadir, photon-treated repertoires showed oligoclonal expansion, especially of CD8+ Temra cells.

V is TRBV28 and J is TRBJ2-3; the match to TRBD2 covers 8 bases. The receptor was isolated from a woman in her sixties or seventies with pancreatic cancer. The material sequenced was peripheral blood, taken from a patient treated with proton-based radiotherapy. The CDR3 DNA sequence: TGTGGCACGGGAGGGGCGGATACGCAGTATTTT. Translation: CGTGGADTQYF.